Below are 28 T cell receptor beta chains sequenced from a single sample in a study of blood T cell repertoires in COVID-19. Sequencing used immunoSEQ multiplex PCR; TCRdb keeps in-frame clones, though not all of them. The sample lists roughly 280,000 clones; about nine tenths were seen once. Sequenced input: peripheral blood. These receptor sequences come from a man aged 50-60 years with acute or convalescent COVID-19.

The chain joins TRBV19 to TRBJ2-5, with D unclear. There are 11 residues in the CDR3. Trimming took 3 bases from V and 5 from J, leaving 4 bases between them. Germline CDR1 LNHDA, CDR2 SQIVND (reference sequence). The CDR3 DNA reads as TGTGCCAGTAGTATGTCTGAGACCCAGTACTTC. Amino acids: CASSMSETQYF.

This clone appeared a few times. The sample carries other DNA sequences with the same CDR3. The DNA for the CDR3 is TGCGCCAGCAGCTTGGGCGGGGGGTCCTACAATGAGCAGTTCTTC. This translates into CASSLGGGSYNEQFF. The chain has TRBV5-1 and TRBJ2-1; 8 bases map to TRBD2. Per germline, CDR1 SGHRS and CDR2 YFSETQ. The CDR3 runs to 15 residues. V was pared by 0 bases and J by 1 base, with 0 bases of the junction left unmatched.

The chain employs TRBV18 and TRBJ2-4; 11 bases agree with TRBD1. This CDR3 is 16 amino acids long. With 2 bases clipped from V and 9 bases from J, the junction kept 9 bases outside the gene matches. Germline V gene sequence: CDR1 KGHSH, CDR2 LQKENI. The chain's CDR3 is CASSPGTGGSRFIQYF. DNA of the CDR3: TGTGCCAGCTCACCAGGGACAGGGGGTTCTCGGTTCATTCAGTACTTC.

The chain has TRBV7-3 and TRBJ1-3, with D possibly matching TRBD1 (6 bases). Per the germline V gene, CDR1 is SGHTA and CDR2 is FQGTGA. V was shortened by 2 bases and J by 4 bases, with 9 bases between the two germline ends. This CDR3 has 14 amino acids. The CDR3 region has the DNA TGTGCCAGCAGCTTAGTGGGGGCCGGAAACACCATATATTTT. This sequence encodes CASSLVGAGNTIYF.

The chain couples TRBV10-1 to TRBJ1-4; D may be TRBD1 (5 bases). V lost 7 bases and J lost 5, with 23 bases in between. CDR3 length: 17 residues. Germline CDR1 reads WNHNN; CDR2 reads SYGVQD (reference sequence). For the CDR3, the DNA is TGCGCCAGCACACGACAAGGGGTCCTTATTAAGAATGAAAAACTGTTTTTT. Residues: CASTRQGVLIKNEKLFF.

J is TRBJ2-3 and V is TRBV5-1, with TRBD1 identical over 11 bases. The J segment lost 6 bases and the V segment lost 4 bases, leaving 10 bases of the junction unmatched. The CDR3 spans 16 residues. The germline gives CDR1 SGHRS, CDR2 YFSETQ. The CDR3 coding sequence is TGCGCCAGCAGCCCAGGACAGGGGGCTTTGTTGGATACGCAGTATTTT. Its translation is CASSPGQGALLDTQYF. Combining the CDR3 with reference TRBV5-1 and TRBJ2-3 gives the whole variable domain KAGVTQTPRYLIKTRGQQVTLSCSPISGHRSVSWYQQTPGQGLQFLFEYFSETQRNKGNFPGRFSGRQFSNSRSEMNVSTLELGDSALYLCASSPGQGALLDTQYFGPGTRLTVL.

The DNA of the CDR3 is TGCGCCAGCAGTGAGCGTGCCGGAGAAGAGACCCAGTACTTC. This codes for CASSERAGEETQYF. The gene calls are TRBV10-1 and TRBJ2-5; D not resolved. V was trimmed by 2 bases and J by 3 bases, leaving 10 bases between them. The V gene's germline CDR1 is WNHNN and CDR2 SYGVQD (reference sequence). This CDR3 has 14 residues.

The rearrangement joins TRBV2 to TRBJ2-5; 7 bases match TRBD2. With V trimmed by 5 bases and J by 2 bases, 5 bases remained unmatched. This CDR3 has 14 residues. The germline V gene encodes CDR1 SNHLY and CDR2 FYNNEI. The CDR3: CASSYSGEQETQYF. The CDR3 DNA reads TGTGCCAGCAGTTACAGCGGGGAACAAGAGACCCAGTACTTC. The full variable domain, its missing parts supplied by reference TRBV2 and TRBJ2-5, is EPEVTQTPSHQVTQMGQEVILRCVPISNHLYFYWYRQILGQKVEFLVSFYNNEISEKSEIFDDQFSVERPDGSNFTLKIRSTKLEDSAMYFCASSYSGEQETQYFGPGTRLLVL.

The CDR3 protein is CASSQVDFKYF. CDR3 in DNA: TGTGCCAGCAGCCAAGTTGACTTTAAGTACTTC. The chain couples TRBV3-1 (or the pseudogene TRBV3-2) to TRBJ2-7; D gene uncertain. CDR1 and CDR2 from the germline V gene are LGHDT and YNNKEL (reference sequence). The CDR3 is made up of 11 amino acids. Between the trimmed V and J ends, which lost 1 base and 11 bases, there was a span of 9 bases.

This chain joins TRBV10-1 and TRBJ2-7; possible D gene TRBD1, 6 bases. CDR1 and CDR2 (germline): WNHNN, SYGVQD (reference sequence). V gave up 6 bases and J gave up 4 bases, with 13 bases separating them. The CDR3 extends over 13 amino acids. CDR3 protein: CASSRDIQYEQYF. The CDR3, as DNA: TGCGCCAGCAGCCGGGACATCCAATACGAGCAGTACTTC.

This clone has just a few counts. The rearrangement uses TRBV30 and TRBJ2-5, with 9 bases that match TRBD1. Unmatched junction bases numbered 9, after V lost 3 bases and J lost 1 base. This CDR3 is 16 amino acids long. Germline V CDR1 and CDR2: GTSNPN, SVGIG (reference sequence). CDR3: CAWSPLTTGGQETQYF. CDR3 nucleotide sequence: TGTGCCTGGAGCCCACTAACGACAGGGGGCCAAGAGACCCAGTACTTC. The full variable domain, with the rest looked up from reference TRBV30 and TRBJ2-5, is SQTIHQWPATLVQPVGSPLSLECTVEGTSNPNLYWYRQAAGRGLQLLFYSVGIGQISSEVPQNLSASRPQDRQFILSSKKLLLSDSGFYLCAWSPLTTGGQETQYFGPGTRLLVL.

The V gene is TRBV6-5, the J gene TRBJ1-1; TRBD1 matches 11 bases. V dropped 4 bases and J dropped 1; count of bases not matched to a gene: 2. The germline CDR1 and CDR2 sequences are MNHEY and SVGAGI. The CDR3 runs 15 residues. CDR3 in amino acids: CASSLGTGGNTEAFF. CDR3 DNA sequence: TGTGCCAGCAGTTTGGGGACAGGGGGGAACACTGAAGCTTTCTTT.

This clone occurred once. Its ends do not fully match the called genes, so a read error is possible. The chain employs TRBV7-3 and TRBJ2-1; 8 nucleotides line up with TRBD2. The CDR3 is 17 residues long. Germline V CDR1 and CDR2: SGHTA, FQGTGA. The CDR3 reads CASSSNHAGGGYNEQFF. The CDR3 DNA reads TGCGCCAGCAGCTCGAACCACGCGGGGGGAGGGTACAATGAGCAGTTCTTC.

The CDR3 DNA is TGTGCCAGTAGTATCTCGGGAATAAGCTCCTATAATTCACCCCTCCACTTT. Its translation is CASSISGISSYNSPLHF. This chain connects TRBV19 to TRBJ1-6; D ambiguous. The V gene's germline CDR1 is LNHDA and CDR2 SQIVND (reference sequence). The CDR3 has 17 residues. V lost 3 bases and J 0 bases, leaving 12 bases between the germline ends. Full variable domain (missing parts from reference TRBV19 and TRBJ1-6): DGGITQSPKYLFRKEGQNVTLSCEQNLNHDAMYWYRQDPGQGLRLIYYSQIVNDFQKGDIAEGYSVSREKKESFPLTVTSAQKNPTAFYLCASSISGISSYNSPLHFGNGTRLTVT.

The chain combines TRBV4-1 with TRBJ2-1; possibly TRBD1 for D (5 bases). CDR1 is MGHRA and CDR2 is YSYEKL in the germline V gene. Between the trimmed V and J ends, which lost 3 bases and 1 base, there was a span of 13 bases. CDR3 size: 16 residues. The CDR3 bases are TGCGCCAGCAGCCAGGACAAAACATCATCCTACAATGAGCAGTTCTTC. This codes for CASSQDKTSSYNEQFF.

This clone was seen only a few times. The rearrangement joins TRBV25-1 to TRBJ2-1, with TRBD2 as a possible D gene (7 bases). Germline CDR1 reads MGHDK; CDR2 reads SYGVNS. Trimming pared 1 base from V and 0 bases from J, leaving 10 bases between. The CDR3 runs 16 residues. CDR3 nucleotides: TGTGCCAGCAGTGAATCCGGGGGGCGCTCCTACAATGAGCAGTTCTTC. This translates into CASSESGGRSYNEQFF.

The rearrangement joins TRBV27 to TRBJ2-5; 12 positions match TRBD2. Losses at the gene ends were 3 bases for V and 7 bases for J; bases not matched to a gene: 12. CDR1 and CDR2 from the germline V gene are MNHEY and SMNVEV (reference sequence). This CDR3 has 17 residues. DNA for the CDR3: TGTGCCAGCAGTTTCGGGGTTGCTAGCGGGGGGGTTATGACCCAGTACTTC. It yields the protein CASSFGVASGGVMTQYF.

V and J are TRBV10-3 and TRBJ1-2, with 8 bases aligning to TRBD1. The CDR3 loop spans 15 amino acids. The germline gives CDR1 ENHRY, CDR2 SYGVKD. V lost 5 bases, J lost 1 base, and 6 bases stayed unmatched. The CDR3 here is CAISTGTGVNYGYTF. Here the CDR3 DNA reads TGTGCCATCAGTACCGGGACAGGAGTTAACTATGGCTACACCTTC.

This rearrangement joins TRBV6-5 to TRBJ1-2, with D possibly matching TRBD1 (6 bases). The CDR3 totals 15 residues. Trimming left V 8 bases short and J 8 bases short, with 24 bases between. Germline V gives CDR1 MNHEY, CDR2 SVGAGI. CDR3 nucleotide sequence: TGTGCCAGCGCCGAAAGCCCCGGGACAACAAGAGGCTACACCTTC. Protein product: CASAESPGTTRGYTF.

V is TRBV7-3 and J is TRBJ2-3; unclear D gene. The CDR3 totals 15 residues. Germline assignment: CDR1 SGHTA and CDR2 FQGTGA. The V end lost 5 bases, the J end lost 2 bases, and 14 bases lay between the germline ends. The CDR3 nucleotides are TGTGCCAGCAGCCCCAGTGGCAGCGACACAGATACGCAGTATTTT. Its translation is CASSPSGSDTDTQYF.

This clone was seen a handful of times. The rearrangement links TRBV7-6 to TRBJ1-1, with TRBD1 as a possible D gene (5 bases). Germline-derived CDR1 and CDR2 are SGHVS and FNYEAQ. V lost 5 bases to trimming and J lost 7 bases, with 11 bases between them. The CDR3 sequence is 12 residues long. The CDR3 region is CASSPREGEAFF. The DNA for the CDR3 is TGTGCCAGCAGCCCCAGGGAGGGTGAAGCTTTCTTT.

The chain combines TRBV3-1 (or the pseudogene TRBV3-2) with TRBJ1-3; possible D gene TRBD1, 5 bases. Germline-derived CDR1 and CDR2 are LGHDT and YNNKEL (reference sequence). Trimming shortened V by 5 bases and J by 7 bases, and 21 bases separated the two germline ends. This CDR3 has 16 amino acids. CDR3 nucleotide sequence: TGTGCCAGCAGCTCCCGGCGCTTAGGGGCGGGGAACACCATATATTTT. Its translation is CASSSRRLGAGNTIYF.

CDR3: CATSRESGTGNTYEQYF. The CDR3 DNA reads TGTGCCACCAGCAGAGAATCCGGGACAGGGAATACCTACGAGCAGTACTTC. The chain recombines TRBV15 with TRBJ2-7; 9 bases agree with TRBD1. V shed 0 bases, J shed 2 bases, and the junction held 8 bases outside the gene matches. Germline loops: CDR1 LNHNV, CDR2 YYDKDF (reference sequence). The length of the CDR3 is 17 residues.

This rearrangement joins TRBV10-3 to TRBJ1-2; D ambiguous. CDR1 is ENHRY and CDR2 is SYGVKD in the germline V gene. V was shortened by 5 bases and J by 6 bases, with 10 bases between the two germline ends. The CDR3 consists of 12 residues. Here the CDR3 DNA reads TGTGCCATCAGTCGGGATGTTGATGGCTACACCTTC. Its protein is CAISRDVDGYTF.

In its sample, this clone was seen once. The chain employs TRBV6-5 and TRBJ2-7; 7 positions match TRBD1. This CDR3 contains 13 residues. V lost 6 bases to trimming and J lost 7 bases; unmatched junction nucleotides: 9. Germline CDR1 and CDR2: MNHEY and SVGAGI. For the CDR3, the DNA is TGTGCCAGCAGACAGGGGTCCGGGCGGGAGCAGTACTTC. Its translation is CASRQGSGREQYF.

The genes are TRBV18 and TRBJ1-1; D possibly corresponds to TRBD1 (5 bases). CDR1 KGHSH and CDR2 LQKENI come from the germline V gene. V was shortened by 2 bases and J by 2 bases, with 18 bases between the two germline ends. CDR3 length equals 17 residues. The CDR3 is CASSPGVGRVGNTEAFF. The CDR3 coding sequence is TGTGCCAGCTCACCAGGCGTAGGCAGGGTGGGAAACACTGAAGCTTTCTTT. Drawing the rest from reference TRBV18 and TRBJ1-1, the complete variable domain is NAGVMQNPRHLVRRRGQEARLRCSPMKGHSHVYWYRQLPEEGLKFMVYLQKENIIDESGMPKERFSAEFPKEGPSILRIQQVVRGDSAAYFCASSPGVGRVGNTEAFFGQGTRLTVV.

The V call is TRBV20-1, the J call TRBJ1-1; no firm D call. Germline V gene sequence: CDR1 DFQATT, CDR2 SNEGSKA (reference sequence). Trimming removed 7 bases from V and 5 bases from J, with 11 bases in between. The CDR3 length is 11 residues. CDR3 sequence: CSVGRRTEAFF. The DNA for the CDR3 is TGCAGTGTCGGTAGGAGGACTGAAGCTTTCTTT.

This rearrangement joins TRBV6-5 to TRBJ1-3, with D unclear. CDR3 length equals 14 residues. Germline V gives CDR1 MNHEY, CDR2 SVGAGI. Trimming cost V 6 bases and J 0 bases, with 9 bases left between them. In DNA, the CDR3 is TGTGCCAGCAGCCTACTGTACTCTGGAAACACCATATATTTT. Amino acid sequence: CASSLLYSGNTIYF.